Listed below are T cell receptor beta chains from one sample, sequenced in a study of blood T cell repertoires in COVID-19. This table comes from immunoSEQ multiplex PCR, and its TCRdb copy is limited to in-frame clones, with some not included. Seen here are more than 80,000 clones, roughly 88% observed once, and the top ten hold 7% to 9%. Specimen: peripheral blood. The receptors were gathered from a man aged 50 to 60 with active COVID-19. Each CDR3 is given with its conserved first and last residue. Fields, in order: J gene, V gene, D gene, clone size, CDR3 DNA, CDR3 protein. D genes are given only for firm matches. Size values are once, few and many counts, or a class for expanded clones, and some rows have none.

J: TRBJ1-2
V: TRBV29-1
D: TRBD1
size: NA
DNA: TGCAGCGTTGTCCCCAACCTCCGGGACAGAGACCTCAACATCTATGGCTACACCTTC
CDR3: CSVVPNLRDRDLNIYGYTF

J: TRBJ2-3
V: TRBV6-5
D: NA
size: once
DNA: TGTGCCAGCAGCAGACAGCCTTCCAGCACAGATACGCAGTATTTT
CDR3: CASSRQPSSTDTQYF

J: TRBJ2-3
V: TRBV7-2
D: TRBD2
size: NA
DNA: TGTGCCAGCGGACCTGCGGGGGGGAGGACAGATACGCAGTATTTT
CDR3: CASGPAGGRTDTQYF

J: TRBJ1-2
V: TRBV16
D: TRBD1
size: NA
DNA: TGTGCCAGCAGCAAAGTGGGACAGGGTACGCCGAACTATGGCTACACCTTC
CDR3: CASSKVGQGTPNYGYTF

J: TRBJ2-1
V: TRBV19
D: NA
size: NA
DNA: TGTGCCAGTAGTATTGCCCAGAACAATGAGCAGTTCTTC
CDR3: CASSIAQNNEQFF

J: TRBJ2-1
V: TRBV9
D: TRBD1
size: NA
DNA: TGTGCCAGCAGCGTAGCAGGACAGGGGGGTTATGAGCAGTTCTTC
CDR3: CASSVAGQGGYEQFF

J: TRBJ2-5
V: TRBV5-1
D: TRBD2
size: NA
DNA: TGCGCCAGCAGCTTGGCCGGCGCGGGGGGGGTTGAGACCCAGTACTTC
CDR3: CASSLAGAGGVETQYF

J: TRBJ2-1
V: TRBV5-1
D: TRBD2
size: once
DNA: TGCGCCAGCAGCTTGGCCCCAGGTAGCGGGGAGAGGTCTGAGCAGTTCTTC
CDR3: CASSLAPGSGERSEQFF

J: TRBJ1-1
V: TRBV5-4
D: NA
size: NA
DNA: TGTGCCAGCAGCTTGAGCCAGGCACTCGGCACTGAAGCTTTCTTT
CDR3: CASSLSQALGTEAFF

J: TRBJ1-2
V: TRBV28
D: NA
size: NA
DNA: TGTGCCAGCAGTTTTAGAGCATATGGCTACACCTTC
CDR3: CASSFRAYGYTF

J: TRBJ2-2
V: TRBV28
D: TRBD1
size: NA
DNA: TGTGCCAGCAGCCAAGGGGACAGGCAGACCGGGGAGCTGTTTTTT
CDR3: CASSQGDRQTGELFF

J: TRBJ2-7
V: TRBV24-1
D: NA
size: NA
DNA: TGTGCCACCAGTGAGCAAACAGGGTCCGAGCAGTACTTC
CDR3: CATSEQTGSEQYF

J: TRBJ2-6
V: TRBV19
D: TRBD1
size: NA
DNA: TGTGCCAGTAGTATGACAGGGACTGGGGCCAACGTCCTGACTTTC
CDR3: CASSMTGTGANVLTF

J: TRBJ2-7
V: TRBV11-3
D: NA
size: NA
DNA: TGTGCCAGCAGCTTAGATCGTACGGGGTCAATCTACGAGCAGTACTTC
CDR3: CASSLDRTGSIYEQYF

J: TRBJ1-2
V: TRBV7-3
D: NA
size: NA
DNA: TGTGCCAGCAGCTCCTCAGATGGCTACACCTTC
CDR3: CASSSSDGYTF

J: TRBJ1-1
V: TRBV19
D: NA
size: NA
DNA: TGTGCCAGTAGTATCTTACCAGCGGTGAACACTGAAGCTTTCTTT
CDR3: CASSILPAVNTEAFF

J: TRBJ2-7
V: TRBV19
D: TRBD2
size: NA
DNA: TGTGCCAGTAGTATCGGGCCCGGGGGGGCAGAAGTCTACGAGCAGTACTTC
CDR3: CASSIGPGGAEVYEQYF

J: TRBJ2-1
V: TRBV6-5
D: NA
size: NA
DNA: TGTGCCAGCACATGGAGGTCGTCCTACAATGAGCAGTTCTTC
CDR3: CASTWRSSYNEQFF

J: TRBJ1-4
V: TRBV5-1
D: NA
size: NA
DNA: TGCGCCAGCAGCATAGGAGAAGCGGCTGAAAAACTGTTTTTT
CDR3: CASSIGEAAEKLFF

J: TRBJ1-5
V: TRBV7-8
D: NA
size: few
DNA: TGTGCCAGCAGCTTAGTGGGAGGGGCCAGCAATCAGCCCCAGCATTTT
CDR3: CASSLVGGASNQPQHF

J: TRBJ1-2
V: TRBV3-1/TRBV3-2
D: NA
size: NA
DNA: TGTGCCAGCAGCCAAGTCCGACAGGACTATGGCTACACCTTC
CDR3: CASSQVRQDYGYTF

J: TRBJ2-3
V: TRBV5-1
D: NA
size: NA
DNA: TGCGCCAGCAGCTTGGGGGCAAATACAGATACGCAGTATTTT
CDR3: CASSLGANTDTQYF

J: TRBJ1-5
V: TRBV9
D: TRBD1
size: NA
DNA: TGTGCCAGCAGCCTAACGACAGGGAGCAATCAGCCCCAGCATTTT
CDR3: CASSLTTGSNQPQHF

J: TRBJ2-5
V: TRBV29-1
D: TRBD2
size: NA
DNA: TGCAGCGTTGGCCTAGCGGGGAACCAAGAGACCCAGTACTTC
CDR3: CSVGLAGNQETQYF

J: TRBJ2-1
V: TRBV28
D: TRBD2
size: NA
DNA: TGTGCCAGCTCCCCAGGACTAGCGGGAGCTCATGAGCAGTTCTTC
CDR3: CASSPGLAGAHEQFF

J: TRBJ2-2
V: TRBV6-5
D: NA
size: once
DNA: TGTGCCAGCATACGGGGGAGTGGCACCGGGGAGCTGTTTTTT
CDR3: CASIRGSGTGELFF

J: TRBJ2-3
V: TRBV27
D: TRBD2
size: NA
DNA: TGTGCCAGCGGGATGGGTTTTGGACTAGCAGCTTCAGATACGCAGTATTTT
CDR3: CASGMGFGLAASDTQYF

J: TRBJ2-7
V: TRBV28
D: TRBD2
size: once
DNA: TGTGCCAGCAGTTCACCGCAGGCTAGCGGGAGCCACGAGCAGTACTTC
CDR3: CASSSPQASGSHEQYF

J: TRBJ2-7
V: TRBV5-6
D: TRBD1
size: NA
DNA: TGTGCCAGCAGCGGGTTGGGACAGGTCTACGAGCAGTACTTC
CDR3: CASSGLGQVYEQYF

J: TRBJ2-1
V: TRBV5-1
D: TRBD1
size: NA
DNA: TGCGCCAGCAGGTTCGGGACAGGGGTTTTCTATGAGCAGTTCTTC
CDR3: CASRFGTGVFYEQFF

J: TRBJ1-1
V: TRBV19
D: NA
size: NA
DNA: TGTGCCAGTCATGACAGACTGAACACTGAAGCTTTCTTT
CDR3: CASHDRLNTEAFF

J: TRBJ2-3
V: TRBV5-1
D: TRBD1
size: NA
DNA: TGCGCCAGCAGCCGGGACAGGCTCACAGATACGCAGTATTTT
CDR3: CASSRDRLTDTQYF

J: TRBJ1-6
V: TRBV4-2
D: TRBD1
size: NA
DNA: TGTGCCAGCAGCCAAGATCAGGGGGCTCGGAATTCACCCCTCCACTTT
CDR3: CASSQDQGARNSPLHF

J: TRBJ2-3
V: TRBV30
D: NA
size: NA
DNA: TGTGCCTGGGCCGGAGGGCGGATCGCACTTGGGGGCACAGATACGCAGTATTTT
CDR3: CAWAGGRIALGGTDTQYF

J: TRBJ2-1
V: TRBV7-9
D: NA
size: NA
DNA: TGTGCCAGCAGCTCAGAGGGACACCCCTACAATGAGCAGTTCTTC
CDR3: CASSSEGHPYNEQFF

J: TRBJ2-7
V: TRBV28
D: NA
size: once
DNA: TGTGCCAGCAGCCTCTCCTACGGGTCCCACGAGCAGTACTTC
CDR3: CASSLSYGSHEQYF

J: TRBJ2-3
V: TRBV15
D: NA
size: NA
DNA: TGTGCCACCAGCAGAGATCGGGTGGGGGGTACGCAGTATTTT
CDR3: CATSRDRVGGTQYF

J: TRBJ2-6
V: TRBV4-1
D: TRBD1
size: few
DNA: TGCGCCAGCAGCCCCCAGCCGGGACAGGTGACGGGTGGGGCCAACGTCCTGACTTTC
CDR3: CASSPQPGQVTGGANVLTF

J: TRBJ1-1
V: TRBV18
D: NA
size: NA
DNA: TGTGCCAGCTCACCGACCCCTGCAGGGGTCATGAACACTGAAGCTTTCTTT
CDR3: CASSPTPAGVMNTEAFF

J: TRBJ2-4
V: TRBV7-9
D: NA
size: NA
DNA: TGTGCCAGCAGCTTGGAGGCTTACGATCTAGCCAAAAACATTCAGTACTTC
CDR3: CASSLEAYDLAKNIQYF

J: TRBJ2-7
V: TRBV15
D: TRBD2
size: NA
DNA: TGTGCCACCGGGAATTGGCGGGAGGGAGACCACGAGCAGTACTTC
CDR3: CATGNWREGDHEQYF

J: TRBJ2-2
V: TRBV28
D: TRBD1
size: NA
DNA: TGTGCCAGCAGTTTTGACAGGGCGGCCGGGGAGCTGTTTTTT
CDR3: CASSFDRAAGELFF

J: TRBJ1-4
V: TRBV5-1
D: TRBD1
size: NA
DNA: TGCGCCAGCAGCCCACAGGGGGCCGATGAAAAACTGTTTTTT
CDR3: CASSPQGADEKLFF

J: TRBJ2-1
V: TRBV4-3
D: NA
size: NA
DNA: TGCGCCAGCAGCCAAGCGGGAGTCGGCTACAATGAGCAGTTCTTC
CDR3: CASSQAGVGYNEQFF

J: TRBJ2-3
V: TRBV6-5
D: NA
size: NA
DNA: TGTGCCACCTGGACCTCCTCAGGGACAGATACGCAGTATTTT
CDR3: CATWTSSGTDTQYF

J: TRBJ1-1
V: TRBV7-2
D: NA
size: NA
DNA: TGTGCCAGCAGCTTAGGGATGTACAGGGTGAACACTGAAGCTTTCTTT
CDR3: CASSLGMYRVNTEAFF

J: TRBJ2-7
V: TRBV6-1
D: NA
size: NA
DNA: TGTGCCAGCAGTGCCCCCGGTCGGGTGAGCTCCTACGAGCAGTACTTC
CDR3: CASSAPGRVSSYEQYF

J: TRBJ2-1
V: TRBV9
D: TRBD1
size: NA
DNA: TGTGCCAGCAGCGCTTACAGGGGAAACAATGAGCAGTTCTTC
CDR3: CASSAYRGNNEQFF

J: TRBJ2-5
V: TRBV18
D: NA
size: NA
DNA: TGTGCCAGCTCACCACGAGAGCTCCGCGAGACCCAGTACTTC
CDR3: CASSPRELRETQYF

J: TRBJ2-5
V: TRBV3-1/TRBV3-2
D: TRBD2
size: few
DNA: TGTGCCAGCAGCCTATCCGGGAGGCAAGAGACCCAGTACTTC
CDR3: CASSLSGRQETQYF

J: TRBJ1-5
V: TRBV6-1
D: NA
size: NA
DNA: TGTGCCAGCAGTGAACAGGGAAATAGCAATCAGCCCCAGCATTTT
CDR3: CASSEQGNSNQPQHF

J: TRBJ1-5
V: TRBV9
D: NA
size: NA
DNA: TGTGCCAGCAGCGTAGGGCAGGGCAATCAGCCCCAGCATTTT
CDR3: CASSVGQGNQPQHF

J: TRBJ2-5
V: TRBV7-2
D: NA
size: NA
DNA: TGTGCCACCACCCCGTTCGGGTCGGGGACCCAGTACTTC
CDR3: CATTPFGSGTQYF

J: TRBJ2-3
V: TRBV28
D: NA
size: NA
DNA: TGTGCCACAGTCAGCACAGATACGCAGTATTTT
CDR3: CATVSTDTQYF

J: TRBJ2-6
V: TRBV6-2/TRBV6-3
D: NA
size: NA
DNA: TGTGCCAGCAGTTACTTTCAGCCAGCGGGTTCCTCTGGGGCCAACGTCCTGACTTTC
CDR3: CASSYFQPAGSSGANVLTF

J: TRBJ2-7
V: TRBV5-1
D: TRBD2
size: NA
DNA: TGCGCCAGCAGCTCTAATCTAGCGGGGAGGAACTACGAGCAGTACTTC
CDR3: CASSSNLAGRNYEQYF

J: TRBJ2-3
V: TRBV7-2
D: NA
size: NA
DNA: TGTGCCAGCAGGGACCAGGGTCTCAGCACAGATACGCAGTATTTT
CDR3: CASRDQGLSTDTQYF

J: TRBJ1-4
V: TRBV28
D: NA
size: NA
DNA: TGTGCCAGCAGTCCAAAGGACGGACTAACTAATGAAAAACTGTTTTTT
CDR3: CASSPKDGLTNEKLFF